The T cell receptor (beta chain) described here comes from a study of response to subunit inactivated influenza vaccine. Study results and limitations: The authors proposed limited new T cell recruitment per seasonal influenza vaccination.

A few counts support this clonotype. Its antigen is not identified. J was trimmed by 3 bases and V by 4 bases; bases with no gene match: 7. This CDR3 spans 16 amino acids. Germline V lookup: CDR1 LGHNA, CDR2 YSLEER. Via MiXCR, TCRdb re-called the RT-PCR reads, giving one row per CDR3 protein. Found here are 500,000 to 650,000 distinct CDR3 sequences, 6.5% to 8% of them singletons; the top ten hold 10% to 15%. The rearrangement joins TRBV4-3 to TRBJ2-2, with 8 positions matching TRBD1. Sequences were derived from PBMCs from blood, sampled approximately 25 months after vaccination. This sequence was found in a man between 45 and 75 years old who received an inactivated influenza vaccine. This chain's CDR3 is CASSPLGQGYTGELFF. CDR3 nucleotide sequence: TGCGCCAGCAGCCCGCTCGGACAGGGTTACACCGGGGAGCTGTTTTTT.